Below, 22 T cell receptor beta chains from the same sample are listed, as sequenced in a study of cytomegalovirus exposure and HLA in healthy donors. PCR amplification relied on 60 Vbeta primers (plus 13 Jbeta primers). This table comes from immunoSEQ multiplex PCR, and its TCRdb copy is limited to in-frame clones, with some not included. Of approximately 130,000 clones listed, 75% to 80% were seen once; the top ten hold 0.9% to 1.2%. The specimen was PBMCs. These receptors all stem from a male donor in good health and CMV-seronegative.

The rearrangement uses TRBV5-6 and TRBJ2-3; D is possibly TRBD2 (7 bases). The CDR3 extends over 16 amino acids. Trimming removed 0 bases from V and 6 bases from J, with 17 bases in between. Germline V CDR1 and CDR2: SGHDT, YYEEEE. DNA for the CDR3: TGTGCCAGCAGCTTGGTGGGGGCGGGGGATAGGGATACGCAGTATTTT. Translating gives CASSLVGAGDRDTQYF. Full variable domain (remainder filled in from reference TRBV5-6 and TRBJ2-3): DAGVTQSPTHLIKTRGQQVTLRCSPKSGHDTVSWYQQALGQGPQFIFQYYEEEERQRGNFPDRFSGHQFPNYSSELNVNALLLGDSALYLCASSLVGAGDRDTQYFGPGTRLTVL.

The gene calls are TRBV5-1 and TRBJ1-2; 7 bases align to TRBD1. Unmatched junction bases numbered 6, after V lost 0 bases and J lost 4 bases. The CDR3 loop spans 15 amino acids. Germline CDR1 and CDR2: SGHRS and YFSETQ. The CDR3: CASSLEGGESYGYTF. CDR3 DNA sequence: TGCGCCAGCAGCTTGGAAGGGGGCGAAAGCTATGGCTACACCTTC.

This chain uses TRBV30 with TRBJ2-2, with TRBD2 matching 10 bases. V was pared by 4 bases and J by 5 bases, with 4 bases of the junction left unmatched. Germline CDR1 and CDR2: GTSNPN and SVGIG (reference sequence). There are 14 residues in the CDR3. The CDR3 DNA sequence: TGTGCCTGGAACCAGCGGGGGGGGACCGGGGAGCTGTTTTTT. Residues: CAWNQRGGTGELFF. Full variable domain (missing parts from reference TRBV30 and TRBJ2-2): SQTIHQWPATLVQPVGSPLSLECTVEGTSNPNLYWYRQAAGRGLQLLFYSVGIGQISSEVPQNLSASRPQDRQFILSSKKLLLSDSGFYLCAWNQRGGTGELFFGEGSRLTVL.

The V call is TRBV10-2, the J call TRBJ2-7, with TRBD2 identical over 11 bases. The CDR3 is 15 amino acids. From germline, CDR1 is WSHSY and CDR2 SAAADI. Unmatched junction bases numbered 4, after V lost 4 bases and J lost 2 bases. CDR3 sequence: CASSGGLAAPYEQYF. For the CDR3, the DNA is TGCGCCAGCAGTGGGGGACTAGCGGCACCCTACGAGCAGTACTTC.

The chain is built from TRBV5-5 and TRBJ1-3, with D unclear. From germline, CDR1 is SGHKS and CDR2 YYEKEE (reference sequence). V shed 1 base and J shed 0 bases, with 11 bases lying between them. The CDR3 is 16 residues long. The CDR3 coding sequence is TGTGCCAGCAGCTTGCGTCCCGCGGTCTCTGGAAACACCATATATTTT. It encodes CASSLRPAVSGNTIYF.

The chain recombines TRBV5-1 with TRBJ2-7; no firm D call. Germline V CDR1 and CDR2: SGHRS, YFSETQ. Trimming shortened V by 0 bases and J by 5 bases, and 6 bases separated the two germline ends. The CDR3 consists of 12 residues. CDR3 DNA sequence: TGCGCCAGCAGCTTGGGGAGTAACGAGCAGTACTTC. The encoded protein is CASSLGSNEQYF.

As regards this clone: One end of the junction does not line up with germline, which may come from a read error. This chain uses TRBV7-9 with TRBJ1-2; the D is unclear. The germline CDR1 and CDR2 sequences are SEHNR and FQNEAQ (reference sequence). The CDR3 length is 10 residues. The CDR3, as DNA: TGTTCCAGCAGCGCAGTAGGCTACACCTTC. Translating gives CSSSAVGYTF.

A few counts support this clone. V gene TRBV2 combines with J gene TRBJ2-1; 10 nucleotides align to TRBD2. This CDR3 has 15 residues. CDR1 is SNHLY and CDR2 is FYNNEI in the germline V gene. V shed 7 bases, J shed 9 bases, and the junction held 12 bases outside the gene matches. The CDR3 DNA reads as TGTGCCAGCACGGGAAGCGGGGGGGCCTGGGGTGAGCAGTTCTTC. It yields the protein CASTGSGGAWGEQFF.

J is TRBJ2-3 and V is TRBV2; D might be TRBD1 (6 bases). Germline V CDR1 and CDR2: SNHLY, FYNNEI. Trimming stripped 10 bases from V and 2 bases from J, with 13 bases between. This CDR3 comprises 13 residues. CDR3 DNA: TGTGCCAAACCGGGACAACCCACAGATACGCAGTATTTT. This encodes CAKPGQPTDTQYF.

This chain links TRBV25-1 with TRBJ2-7, with 11 bases fitting TRBD1. The CDR3 covers 14 residues. V shed 1 base and J 4 bases; nucleotides not matched to a gene: 0. From germline, CDR1 is MGHDK and CDR2 SYGVNS. As DNA, the CDR3 is TGTGCCAGCAGTGAATGGGACAGGGGGTACGAGCAGTACTTC. The encoded protein is CASSEWDRGYEQYF.

The chain links TRBV19 to TRBJ1-5, with TRBD1 matching over 12 bases. The CDR3 runs to 14 residues. The V gene end was trimmed by 7 bases and the J gene end by 7 bases; junction bases not matched to a gene: 5. CDR1 and CDR2 (germline): LNHDA, SQIVND (reference sequence). The CDR3 loop is CASTGTGGRQPQHF. DNA for the CDR3: TGTGCCAGTACCGGGACAGGGGGCCGCCAGCCCCAGCATTTT.

The CDR3 DNA sequence: TGCGCCAGCAGCCAAGGAGAAGGGAGCTATGGCTACACCTTC. Translated: CASSQGEGSYGYTF. The genes are TRBV4-3 and TRBJ1-2; no firm D call. CDR1 and CDR2 from the germline V gene are LGHNA and YSLEER. CDR3 length: 14 residues. V shed 1 base and J shed 4 bases, with 10 bases lying between them.

The chain employs TRBV9 and TRBJ2-2; D is unclear. The germline gives CDR1 SGDLS, CDR2 YYNGEE. The V end was cut by 0 bases, the J end by 6 bases, with 9 bases between. The CDR3 extends over 14 amino acids. CDR3 protein: CASSVVGSPGELFF. The CDR3 nucleotides are TGTGCCAGCAGCGTAGTTGGTAGCCCCGGGGAGCTGTTTTTT.

The chain employs TRBV6-6 and TRBJ2-1; 7 nucleotides line up with TRBD2. The CDR3 length is 12 residues. Unmatched junction bases numbered 9, after V lost 11 bases and J lost 8 bases. Germline V gene sequence: CDR1 MNHNY, CDR2 SVGAGI (reference sequence). CDR3 loop: CAGRGIEDEQFF. The CDR3 DNA follows: TGTGCCGGGCGGGGGATAGAGGATGAGCAGTTCTTC.

In nucleotides, the CDR3 is TGTGCCAGCACCCGGACAGGGTCCTACGAGCAGTACTTC. Protein sequence: CASTRTGSYEQYF. The chain is built from TRBV5-6 and TRBJ2-7; 8 bases agree with TRBD1. V shed 6 bases, J shed 1 base, and the junction held 3 bases outside the gene matches. This CDR3 is 13 amino acids long. CDR1 SGHDT and CDR2 YYEEEE come from the germline V gene.

Details on this clone: An end of the junction differs from the germline gene, which may be a read error. This rearrangement joins TRBV30 to TRBJ1-2, with D unresolved. Germline CDR1 is GTSNPN and CDR2 is SVGIG (reference sequence). The CDR3 has 12 residues. DNA of the CDR3: TGTGCCTGGAGTGTCATACAGCTCCCCCTCTCATTC. It encodes CAWSVIQLPLSF.

The chain combines TRBV6-5 with TRBJ1-3; D is uncertain. V was cut by 6 bases and J by 0 bases, with 12 bases left in between. The CDR3 covers 15 residues. The V gene's germline CDR1 is MNHEY and CDR2 SVGAGI. CDR3 DNA sequence: TGTGCCAGCAGGAGATCCCCTCTCTCTGGAAACACCATATATTTT. Its translation: CASRRSPLSGNTIYF.

The V gene is TRBV15, the J gene TRBJ2-2; unclear D gene. The CDR3 length is 17 residues. Deletions cut 1 base from V and 6 bases from J, with 18 bases between. CDR1 and CDR2 (germline): LNHNV, YYDKDF (reference sequence). The CDR3 DNA sequence: TGTGCCACCAGCAGAGTGTCAAGCCTCCCCGGAGCCGGGGAGCTGTTTTTT. As protein: CATSRVSSLPGAGELFF.

This sequence joins TRBV7-2 and TRBJ2-5; 9 bases match TRBD1. Germline V gene sequence: CDR1 SGHTA, CDR2 FQGNSA. The length of the CDR3 is 15 residues. Losses at the gene ends were 1 base for V and 5 bases for J; bases not matched to a gene: 5. The CDR3 DNA is TGTGCCAGCAGCTTAGGGGGACAGGGAGGGGAGACCCAGTACTTC. It specifies CASSLGGQGGETQYF.

This clone has only a few counts. The chain combines TRBV6-5 with TRBJ1-1; no firm D call. V was pared by 6 bases and J by 7 bases, with 12 bases between. The CDR3 has 12 residues. In germline, CDR1 is MNHEY, CDR2 SVGAGI. The CDR3 DNA follows: TGTGCCAGCAGCCACCCCGGGTTTGAAGCTTTCTTT. Amino acid sequence: CASSHPGFEAFF.

This clone was found a few times. V is TRBV6-4 and J is TRBJ2-3, with 11 bases aligning to TRBD1. Trimming took 2 bases from V and 4 from J; bases not matched to a gene: 2. The V gene's germline CDR1 is MRHNA and CDR2 SNTAGT. The CDR3 loop spans 15 amino acids. The chain's CDR3 is CASSDRTGGADTQYF. In DNA, the CDR3 is TGTGCCAGCAGTGACAGGACAGGGGGCGCAGATACGCAGTATTTT.

V is TRBV29-1 and J is TRBJ1-1; the match to TRBD1 covers 7 bases. There are 13 residues in the CDR3. Germline V CDR1 and CDR2: SQVTM, ANQGSEA. Trimming took 7 bases from V and 4 from J; bases not matched to a gene: 9. As DNA, the CDR3 is TGCAGCGGCAACAGGGGCGAAAGCACTGAAGCTTTCTTT. Its translation: CSGNRGESTEAFF.